What follows are 26 T cell receptor beta chains derived from one specimen sequenced in a study of graft-versus-host responses after intestinal transplantation. Their cognate antigens are unknown. The data were produced by immunoSEQ multiplex PCR, yet TCRdb's version contains in-frame clones alone and is incomplete. The sample records around 130,000 clones, approximately 94% being singletons. This specimen was unstimulated CD4+ T cells sorted from spleen or lymph node cells, taken before intestinal transplant. Receptors were obtained from a human donor who received an intestinal transplant.

CDR3 sequence: CASRTTGEGNSPLHF. CDR3 DNA sequence: TGTGCCAGCAGGACGACAGGGGAAGGAAATTCACCCCTCCACTTT. The V call is TRBV6-5, the J call TRBJ1-6, with 8 bases fitting TRBD1. The CDR3 sequence is 15 residues long. The junction had 8 bases not matched to a gene; V was cut back by 6 bases and J by 7 bases. Germline CDR1 reads MNHEY; CDR2 reads SVGAGI.

The chain links TRBV5-1 to TRBJ2-5; 7 bases line up with TRBD2. This CDR3 is 16 amino acids long. The germline gives CDR1 SGHRS, CDR2 YFSETQ. Trimming removed 0 bases from V and 1 base from J; junction bases left unmatched: 6. CDR3 coding DNA: TGCGCCAGCAGCTTGGCCATCTCTAGCGGCCAAGAGACCCAGTACTTC. Residues: CASSLAISSGQETQYF. Together with reference TRBV5-1 and TRBJ2-5, the CDR3 gives the full variable domain: KAGVTQTPRYLIKTRGQQVTLSCSPISGHRSVSWYQQTPGQGLQFLFEYFSETQRNKGNFPGRFSGRQFSNSRSEMNVSTLELGDSALYLCASSLAISSGQETQYFGPGTRLLVL.

The chain carries TRBV19 and TRBJ1-2; 7 positions agree with TRBD1. The V and J ends lost 8 bases and 4 bases, in that order; junction bases with no gene match: 7. The CDR3 covers 13 residues. Germline V gene sequence: CDR1 LNHDA, CDR2 SQIVND (reference sequence). The CDR3 loop is CASGPRDSYGYTF. The CDR3 DNA reads as TGTGCCAGTGGACCCCGGGACAGCTATGGCTACACCTTC.

The gene calls are TRBV6-6 and TRBJ2-5, with 11 bases fitting TRBD2. V dropped 6 bases and J dropped 4; count of bases not matched to a gene: 4. The germline gives CDR1 MNHNY, CDR2 SVGAGI (reference sequence). CDR3 length: 14 amino acids. CDR3 amino acids: CASSNLAGGETQYF. For the CDR3, the DNA is TGTGCCAGCAGCAACCTAGCGGGGGGAGAGACCCAGTACTTC.

The V and J genes are TRBV2 and TRBJ1-2; 9 positions match TRBD1. V shed 10 bases and J 7 bases; nucleotides not matched to a gene: 7. CDR1 and CDR2 (germline): SNHLY, FYNNEI. There are 12 residues in the CDR3. The CDR3 DNA sequence: TGTGCCATTTACAGGGGGCAGGTTGGCTACACCTTC. Translated: CAIYRGQVGYTF.

The chain carries TRBV10-1 and TRBJ2-1; D not certain. CDR3 length: 15 amino acids. Trimming took off 4 bases at V and 6 bases at J, with 16 bases between the two ends. Germline V gene lookup returns CDR1 WNHNN and CDR2 SYGVQD (reference sequence). The CDR3 loop is CASSGALGYGNEQFF. The CDR3 nucleotides read TGCGCCAGCAGTGGGGCCTTAGGGTACGGCAATGAGCAGTTCTTC.

V usage is TRBV2 and J usage is TRBJ1-5; D gene ambiguous. The CDR3 has 12 residues. V gave up 1 base and J gave up 6 bases, with 4 bases separating them. Germline CDR1 and CDR2: SNHLY and FYNNEI. The CDR3 sequence: CASSEEVQPQHF. CDR3 nucleotides: TGTGCCAGCAGTGAAGAGGTTCAGCCCCAGCATTTT.

This clone is a singleton in its sample. The chain is built from TRBV6-4 and TRBJ2-7; D is tentatively TRBD1 or TRBD2 (5 bases each). There are 16 residues in the CDR3. Per germline, CDR1 MRHNA and CDR2 SNTAGT. Between the trimmed V and J ends, which lost 1 base and 4 bases, there was a span of 17 bases. Written as DNA, the CDR3 is TGTGCCAGCAGTGACTTCAGGGACCCCGGCAAATACGAGCAGTACTTC. The encoded protein is CASSDFRDPGKYEQYF.

This chain connects TRBV4-1 to TRBJ2-7; 7 bases agree with TRBD2. Germline V gene data show CDR1 as MGHRA and CDR2 as YSYEKL. The CDR3 contains 16 residues. V trimming: 4 bases; J trimming: 7 bases; junction bases outside the gene matches: 16. The CDR3: CASSRSPGEGYREQYF. The CDR3 DNA follows: TGCGCCAGCAGCCGATCCCCCGGGGAGGGTTATAGGGAGCAGTACTTC.

The chain carries TRBV14 and TRBJ1-3; D may be TRBD1 (6 bases). V was trimmed by 2 bases and J by 5 bases, leaving 25 bases between them. This CDR3 is built from 19 residues. The germline V gene has CDR1 SGHDN and CDR2 FVKESK. DNA for the CDR3: TGTGCCAGCAGCCAATCCTTATTCTTACAGGGAAAGGGGCGAAACACCATATATTTT. Translation: CASSQSLFLQGKGRNTIYF.

V gene TRBV7-2 combines with J gene TRBJ1-2, with 8 bases fitting TRBD1. The CDR3 runs to 15 residues. Trimming at V came to 2 bases and at J to 7 bases, leaving 9 bases not matched to a gene. CDR1 is SGHTA and CDR2 is FQGNSA in the germline V gene. DNA of the CDR3: TGTGCCAGCAGCTTACAGCAGGGGGCCCCTGGTGGCTACACCTTC. Translation gives CASSLQQGAPGGYTF. The complete variable domain, with remaining parts taken from reference TRBV7-2 and TRBJ1-2, reads GAGVSQSPSNKVTEKGKDVELRCDPISGHTALYWYRQSLGQGLEFLIYFQGNSAPDKSGLPSDRFSAERTGGSVSTLTIQRTQQEDSAVYLCASSLQQGAPGGYTFGSGTRLTVV.

The chain uses TRBV10-2 and TRBJ2-7, with D perhaps being TRBD1 or TRBD2 (5 bases each). V was shortened by 6 bases and J by 3 bases, with 15 bases between the two germline ends. The CDR3 covers 14 residues. Germline CDR1 reads WSHSY; CDR2 reads SAAADI. CDR3 residues: CASRIRDGDYEQYF. CDR3 DNA: TGCGCCAGCAGAATCCGGGACGGGGACTACGAGCAGTACTTC.

The J gene is TRBJ2-2, the V gene TRBV5-4; 7 nucleotides align to TRBD1. The trim removed 4 bases at V and 7 bases at J, leaving 4 bases unmatched. The CDR3 extends over 13 amino acids. Germline CDR1 and CDR2: SGHNT and YYREEE (reference sequence). CDR3 region: CASSGSGGGELFF. The CDR3 coding sequence is TGTGCCAGCAGCGGCTCAGGGGGCGGGGAGCTGTTTTTT.

V is TRBV19 and J is TRBJ1-5; no clear D. There are 15 residues in the CDR3. Germline CDR1 reads LNHDA; CDR2 reads SQIVND (reference sequence). V lost 6 bases and J 5 bases, leaving 17 bases between the germline ends. In DNA form, the CDR3 reads TGTGCCAGTAGCACCCCGGCCACCAACTATCAGCCCCAGCATTTT. Protein sequence: CASSTPATNYQPQHF.

In this sample, this clone turned up once. CDR3 coding DNA: TGCGCCAGCAGCTTGGCCGGGACCGCCTATGGCTACACCTTC. It is translated as CASSLAGTAYGYTF. The chain couples TRBV5-1 to TRBJ1-2; D might be TRBD1 (5 bases). Germline V gene sequence: CDR1 SGHRS, CDR2 YFSETQ. The length of the CDR3 is 14 residues. Trimming removed 0 bases from V and 4 bases from J, with 10 bases in between.

This sequence joins TRBV5-1 and TRBJ2-3, with 14 bases aligning to TRBD2. CDR3 size: 19 residues. V lost 0 bases and J lost 2; bases outside the gene matches: 8. Germline V gives CDR1 SGHRS, CDR2 YFSETQ. Here the CDR3 reads CASSLGLAGGAFLTDTQYF. The CDR3 region has the DNA TGCGCCAGCAGCTTGGGACTAGCGGGGGGGGCCTTCCTCACAGATACGCAGTATTTT.

The chain employs TRBV5-1 and TRBJ1-1; 10 nucleotides agree with TRBD1. V trimming: 1 base; J trimming: 2 bases; junction bases outside the gene matches: 5. CDR3 length: 16 amino acids. Germline loops: CDR1 SGHRS, CDR2 YFSETQ. CDR3 nucleotide sequence: TGCGCCAGCAGCTTGTGGGGGACAGGGGCAAACACTGAAGCTTTCTTT. This sequence encodes CASSLWGTGANTEAFF.

The chain carries TRBV5-4 and TRBJ1-6; tentative D call: TRBD1 (6 bases). The germline gives CDR1 SGHNT, CDR2 YYREEE (reference sequence). V lost 0 bases and J lost 8, with 12 bases in between. CDR3 length: 15 amino acids. The CDR3 sequence: CASSLVGGLDSPLHF. The CDR3 DNA is TGTGCCAGCAGCTTGGTGGGGGGGCTCGATTCACCCCTCCACTTT.

The rearrangement links TRBV6-5 to TRBJ1-6, with D uncertain. The CDR3 has 14 residues. The V gene lost 5 bases and the J gene lost 8 bases, with 13 bases spanning the gap. Germline V gives CDR1 MNHEY, CDR2 SVGAGI. The CDR3 bases are TGTGCCAGCAGTAGAGACCCGACGGATTCACCCCTCCACTTT. It yields the protein CASSRDPTDSPLHF.

The genes are TRBV7-8 and TRBJ2-5; unclear D gene. The CDR3 is 13 residues long. The V and J ends lost 1 base and 1 base respectively, with 4 bases between them. Germline V gives CDR1 SGHVS, CDR2 FQNEAQ. In DNA, the CDR3 is TGTGCCAGCAGCTTAGGAATCCAAGAGACCCAGTACTTC. Residues: CASSLGIQETQYF.

V is TRBV11-2 and J is TRBJ2-7; D is undetermined. The CDR3 loop spans 12 amino acids. Germline CDR1 is SGHAT and CDR2 is FQNNGV. Trimming cost V 5 bases and J 7 bases, with 12 bases left between them. The CDR3 loop reads CASSLILWEQYF. The CDR3 region has the DNA TGTGCCAGCAGCCTAATTCTTTGGGAGCAGTACTTC.

The chain is built from TRBV5-1 and TRBJ1-2, with D hard to call. Germline assignment: CDR1 SGHRS and CDR2 YFSETQ. The CDR3 is 14 residues long. V was cut by 3 bases and J by 0 bases, with 9 bases left in between. The CDR3 nucleotides read TGCGCCAGCAGCTCCCAAGATCCTAACTATGGCTACACCTTC. Protein: CASSSQDPNYGYTF.

The CDR3 nucleotides are TGTGCCAGCAGTTACAGGGAAGAAGAGACCCAGTACTTC. Translated, it gives CASSYREEETQYF. The chain is built from TRBV25-1 and TRBJ2-5, with D possibly TRBD1 on 6 matching bases. The CDR3 covers 13 residues. V lost 5 bases and J lost 3, with 10 bases in between. Germline V gene data show CDR1 as MGHDK and CDR2 as SYGVNS.

V and J are TRBV5-1 and TRBJ1-4, with a possible D match to TRBD1 (5 bases). This CDR3 region has 15 residues. Germline V gene sequence: CDR1 SGHRS, CDR2 YFSETQ. V was shortened by 0 bases and J by 8 bases, with 14 bases between the two germline ends. The CDR3 DNA sequence: TGCGCCAGCAGCTTGGAATCGGGGGGGGACGAAAAACTGTTTTTT. This translates into CASSLESGGDEKLFF.

This chain uses TRBV19 with TRBJ2-5, with TRBD1 matching 9 bases. The CDR3 consists of 13 residues. The germline V gene has CDR1 LNHDA and CDR2 SQIVND (reference sequence). The V gene end was trimmed by 10 bases and the J gene end by 5 bases; junction bases not matched to a gene: 8. The CDR3 coding sequence is TGTGCCACCGGACAGGGGAGGGCGGAGACCCAGTACTTC. It codes for CATGQGRAETQYF.

The gene calls are TRBV4-1 and TRBJ1-4; 12 bases fit TRBD1. This CDR3 contains 17 residues. The J segment lost 7 bases and the V segment lost 0 bases, leaving 6 bases of the junction unmatched. Germline CDR1 MGHRA, CDR2 YSYEKL. CDR3 sequence (DNA): TGCGCCAGCAGCCAAGATCGGGGACAGGGGGCTGGTGAAAAACTGTTTTTT. Protein: CASSQDRGQGAGEKLFF.